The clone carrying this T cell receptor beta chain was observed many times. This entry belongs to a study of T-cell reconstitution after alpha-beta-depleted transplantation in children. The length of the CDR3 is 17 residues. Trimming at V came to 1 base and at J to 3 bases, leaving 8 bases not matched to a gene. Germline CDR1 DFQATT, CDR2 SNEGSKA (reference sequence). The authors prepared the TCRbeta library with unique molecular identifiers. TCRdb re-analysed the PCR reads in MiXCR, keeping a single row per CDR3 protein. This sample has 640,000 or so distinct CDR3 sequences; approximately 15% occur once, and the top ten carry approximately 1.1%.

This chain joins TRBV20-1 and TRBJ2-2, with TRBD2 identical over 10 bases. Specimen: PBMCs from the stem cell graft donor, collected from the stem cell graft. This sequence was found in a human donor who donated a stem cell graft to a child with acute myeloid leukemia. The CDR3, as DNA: TGCAGTGCTAGAGCTCTTACTAGCGGGGCCGACACCGGGGAGCTGTTTTTT. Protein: CSARALTSGADTGELFF.